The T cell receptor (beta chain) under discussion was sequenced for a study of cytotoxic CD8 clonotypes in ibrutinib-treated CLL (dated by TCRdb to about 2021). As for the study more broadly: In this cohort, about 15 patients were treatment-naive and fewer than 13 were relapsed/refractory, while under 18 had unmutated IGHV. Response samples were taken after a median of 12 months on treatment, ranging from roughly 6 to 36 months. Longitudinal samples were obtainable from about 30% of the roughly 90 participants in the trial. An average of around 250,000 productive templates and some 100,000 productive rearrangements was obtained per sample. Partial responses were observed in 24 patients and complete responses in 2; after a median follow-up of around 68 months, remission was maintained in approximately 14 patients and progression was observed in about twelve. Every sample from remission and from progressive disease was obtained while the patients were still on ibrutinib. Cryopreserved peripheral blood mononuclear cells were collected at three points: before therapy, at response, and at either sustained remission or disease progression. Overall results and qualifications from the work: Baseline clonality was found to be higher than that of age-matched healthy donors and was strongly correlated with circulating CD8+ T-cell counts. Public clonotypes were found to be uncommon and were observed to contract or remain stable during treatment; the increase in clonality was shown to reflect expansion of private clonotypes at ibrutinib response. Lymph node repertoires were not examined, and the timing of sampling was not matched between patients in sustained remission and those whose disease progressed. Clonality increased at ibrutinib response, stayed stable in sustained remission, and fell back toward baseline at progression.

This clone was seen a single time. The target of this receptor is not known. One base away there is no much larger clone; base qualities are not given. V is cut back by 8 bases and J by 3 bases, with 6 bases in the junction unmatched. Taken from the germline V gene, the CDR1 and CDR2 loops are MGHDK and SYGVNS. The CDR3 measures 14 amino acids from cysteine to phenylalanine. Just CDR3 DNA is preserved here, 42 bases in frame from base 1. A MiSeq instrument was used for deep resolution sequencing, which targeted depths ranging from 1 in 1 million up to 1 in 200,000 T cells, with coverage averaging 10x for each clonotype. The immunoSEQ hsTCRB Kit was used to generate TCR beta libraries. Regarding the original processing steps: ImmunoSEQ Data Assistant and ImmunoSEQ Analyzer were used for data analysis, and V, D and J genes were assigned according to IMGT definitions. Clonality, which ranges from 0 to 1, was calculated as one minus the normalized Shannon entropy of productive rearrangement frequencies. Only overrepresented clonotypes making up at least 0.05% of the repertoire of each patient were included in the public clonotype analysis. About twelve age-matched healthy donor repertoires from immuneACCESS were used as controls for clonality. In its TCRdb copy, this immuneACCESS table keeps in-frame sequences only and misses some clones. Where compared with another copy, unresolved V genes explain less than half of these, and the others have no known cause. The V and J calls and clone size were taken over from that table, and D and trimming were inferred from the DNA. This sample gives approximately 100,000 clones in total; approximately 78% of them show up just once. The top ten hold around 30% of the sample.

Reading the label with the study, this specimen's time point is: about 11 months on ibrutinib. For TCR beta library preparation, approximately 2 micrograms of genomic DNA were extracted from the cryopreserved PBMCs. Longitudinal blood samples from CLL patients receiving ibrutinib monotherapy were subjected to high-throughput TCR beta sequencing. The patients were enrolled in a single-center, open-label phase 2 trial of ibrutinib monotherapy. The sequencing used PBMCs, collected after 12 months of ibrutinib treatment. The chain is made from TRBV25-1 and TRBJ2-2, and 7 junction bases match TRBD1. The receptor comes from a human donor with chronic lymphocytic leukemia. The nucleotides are TGTGCCAGCCGACAGGGTCGGGACACCGGGGAGCTGTTTTTT. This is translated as CASRQGRDTGELFF.